This T cell receptor (beta chain) was sequenced during a study of shared clonotypes between healthy human individuals. Notes on the study in general: With few donors, the genetic and exposure-history diversity represented was limited. The expectation was that sequencing depth would affect clonotype sharing among donors.

CDR1 MDHEN and CDR2 SYDVKM come from the germline V gene. The CDR3 is made up of 15 amino acids. V trimming: 5 bases; J trimming: 0 bases; junction bases outside the gene matches: 4. Comment on this clone: What it recognizes is unknown.

For every subset, genomic DNA was evenly distributed across several immunoSEQ plates. Approximately 30,000 T cell genomes (approximately 210 ng DNA) went into each sorted-subset replicate. Assay: immunoSEQ multiplex PCR; the TCRdb copy retains only in-frame clones and omits some. The sample includes about 320,000 clones, around 87% of them seen just once. Sequencing was carried out using memory CD8+ T cells sorted from blood. The sample's subset: CD45RO+ cells pooled with CCR7-negative TemRA cells. The clonotype originates from a man younger than 30 in good health. V and J are TRBV28 and TRBJ2-1, with 7 bases fitting TRBD1. The CDR3 nucleotides are TGTGCCAGCAGTCCGACAGGGCGCTCCTACAATGAGCAGTTCTTC. It translates to CASSPTGRSYNEQFF.